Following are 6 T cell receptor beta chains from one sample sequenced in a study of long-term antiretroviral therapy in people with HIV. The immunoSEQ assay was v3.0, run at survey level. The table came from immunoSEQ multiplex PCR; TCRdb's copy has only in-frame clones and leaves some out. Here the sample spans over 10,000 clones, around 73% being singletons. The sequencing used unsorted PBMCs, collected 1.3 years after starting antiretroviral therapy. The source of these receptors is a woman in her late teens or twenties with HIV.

The CDR3 is CASSLDRGQAISYNEQFF. In DNA form, the CDR3 reads TGTGCCAGCAGTTTAGATCGGGGTCAAGCCATCTCTTACAATGAGCAGTTCTTC. The genes are TRBV27 and TRBJ2-1; a possible D gene is TRBD2 (5 bases). The CDR3 loop spans 18 amino acids. The V end was cut by 2 bases, the J end by 4 bases, with 21 bases between. Germline loops: CDR1 MNHEY, CDR2 SMNVEV (reference sequence).

The DNA for the CDR3 is TGCGCCAGCGCACCGGGGGCTAGCCTATTCTACGAGCAGTACTTC. It specifies CASAPGASLFYEQYF. The gene calls are TRBV5-1 and TRBJ2-7; D tentatively fits TRBD1 or TRBD2 (6 bases each). The CDR3 totals 15 residues. The V gene lost 7 bases and the J gene lost 3 bases, with 20 bases spanning the gap. Germline CDR1 and CDR2: SGHRS and YFSETQ.

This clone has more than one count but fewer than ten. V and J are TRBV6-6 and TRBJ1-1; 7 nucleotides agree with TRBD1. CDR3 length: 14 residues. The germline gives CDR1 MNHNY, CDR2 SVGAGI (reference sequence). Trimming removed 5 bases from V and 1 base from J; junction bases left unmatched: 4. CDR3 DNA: TGTGCCAGCAGTCCACAGGGGCAGAACACTGAAGCTTTCTTT. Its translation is CASSPQGQNTEAFF.

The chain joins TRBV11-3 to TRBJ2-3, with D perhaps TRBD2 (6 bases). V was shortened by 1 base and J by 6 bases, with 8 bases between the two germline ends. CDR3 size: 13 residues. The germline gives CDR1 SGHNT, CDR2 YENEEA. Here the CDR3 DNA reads TGTGCCAGCAGCTTAGCGGGAGACGATACGCAGTATTTT. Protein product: CASSLAGDDTQYF.

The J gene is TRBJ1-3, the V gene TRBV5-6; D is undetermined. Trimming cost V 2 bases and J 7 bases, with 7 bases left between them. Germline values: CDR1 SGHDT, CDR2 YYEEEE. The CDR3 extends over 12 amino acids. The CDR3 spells CASSLGYNTIYF. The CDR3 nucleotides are TGTGCCAGCAGCTTAGGGTACAACACCATATATTTT.

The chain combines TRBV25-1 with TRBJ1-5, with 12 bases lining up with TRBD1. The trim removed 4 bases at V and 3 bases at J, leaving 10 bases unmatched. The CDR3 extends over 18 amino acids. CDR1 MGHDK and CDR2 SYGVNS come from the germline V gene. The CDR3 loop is CASSARDRGPSANQPQHF. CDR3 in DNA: TGTGCCAGCAGTGCCCGGGACAGGGGGCCCTCTGCCAATCAGCCCCAGCATTTT. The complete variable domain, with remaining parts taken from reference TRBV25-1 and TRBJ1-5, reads EADIYQTPRYLVIGTGKKITLECSQTMGHDKMYWYQQDPGMELHLIHYSYGVNSTEKGDLSSESTVSRIRTEHFPLTLESARPSHTSQYLCASSARDRGPSANQPQHFGDGTRLSIL.